This T cell receptor beta chain was obtained from a study of blood T cell repertoires in COVID-19. Study as a whole: COVID-19 samples from acute and convalescent phases originated in the United States, Italy and Spain.

The CDR3 totals 14 residues. Germline-derived CDR1 and CDR2 are MNHEY and SVGAGI. V lost 8 bases, J lost 9 bases, and 9 bases stayed unmatched. TCRdb's table, derived via immunoSEQ multiplex PCR, lists solely in-frame clones and lacks some. The sample shows roughly 250,000 clones, 80% to 85% of them seen only once. The sequenced sample consisted of peripheral blood. The TCR originated in a woman aged 40-49 years who had recovered from COVID-19. This sequence joins TRBV6-5 and TRBJ1-4, with 10 bases that match TRBD1. The CDR3, as DNA: TGTGCCAGCCGGGTCTTGACAGGGGGCCAAAAACTGTTTTTT. Translated: CASRVLTGGQKLFF.